Each of the 10 T cell receptor beta chains below was sequenced from the same sample in a study of blood T cell repertoires in COVID-19. Assay: immunoSEQ multiplex PCR; the TCRdb copy retains only in-frame clones and omits some. This sample carries around 100,000 clones, about four fifths of them seen once, and the ten largest clones take roughly 8%. Sequencing was performed on peripheral blood. The source is a woman in her thirties or forties with acute or convalescent COVID-19.

The rearrangement uses TRBV2 and TRBJ2-1, with 13 bases that match TRBD2. With 3 bases clipped from V and 7 bases from J, the junction kept 6 bases outside the gene matches. The length of the CDR3 is 16 residues. CDR1 is SNHLY, CDR2 FYNNEI, per germline. CDR3 nucleotides: TGTGCCAGCAGTGAGGGGGGACTAGCGGGGATTAATGAGCAGTTCTTC. It specifies CASSEGGLAGINEQFF.

The chain joins TRBV4-1 to TRBJ1-4; D might be TRBD1 (5 bases). This CDR3 contains 15 residues. CDR1 and CDR2 from the germline V gene are MGHRA and YSYEKL. Trimming shortened V by 1 base and J by 8 bases, and 14 bases separated the two germline ends. The CDR3 coding sequence is TGCGCCAGCAGCCAAGGGGCAGGGATAGAAGAAAAACTGTTTTTT. It encodes CASSQGAGIEEKLFF.

The rearrangement joins TRBV5-1 to TRBJ2-3; 12 nucleotides align to TRBD2. Germline CDR1 and CDR2: SGHRS and YFSETQ. V shed 4 bases and J 0 bases; nucleotides not matched to a gene: 9. The CDR3 has 18 residues. The CDR3 DNA reads TGCGCCAGCAGCGCTACTAGCGGGGGGCTTACTAGCACAGATACGCAGTATTTT. Translated, it gives CASSATSGGLTSTDTQYF.

The gene calls are TRBV19 and TRBJ2-3; TRBD2 matches 7 bases. J lost 6 bases, V lost 3 bases, and 6 bases had no gene match. Germline V gene sequence: CDR1 LNHDA, CDR2 SQIVND (reference sequence). The CDR3 is 14 residues long. The CDR3 region is CASSIEGGWDTQYF. DNA of the CDR3: TGTGCCAGTAGTATTGAGGGAGGGTGGGATACGCAGTATTTT.

This clone was seen just once. The chain is built from TRBV7-2 and TRBJ2-3; possibly TRBD1 for D (6 bases). Per germline, CDR1 SGHTA and CDR2 FQGNSA. The CDR3 totals 14 residues. The germline V and J ends were trimmed by 3 bases and 1 base, with 8 bases remaining between them. This CDR3 reads CASSLGAGTDTQYF. CDR3 nucleotides: TGTGCCAGCAGCTTGGGGGCGGGCACAGATACGCAGTATTTT.

J is TRBJ1-6 and V is TRBV3-1 (or the pseudogene TRBV3-2); D gene ambiguous. The V and J ends lost 4 bases and 12 bases respectively, with 16 bases between them. The CDR3 covers 14 residues. Germline values: CDR1 LGHDT, CDR2 YNNKEL (reference sequence). CDR3 nucleotide sequence: TGTGCCAGCAGCCTCTCCGGAGAGCGAGGACCCCTCCACTTT. It is translated as CASSLSGERGPLHF.

The chain has TRBV12-2 and TRBJ1-2; the D call in the table, TRBD1, was not verified against the DNA. TRBV12-2 is designated a pseudogene. CDR3 size: 14 residues. The CDR3 DNA reads as TGTGCAACCCAATCAGGGGTTACTAACTATGGCTACACCTTC. Translating gives CATQSGVTNYGYTF.

V gene TRBV5-1 combines with J gene TRBJ1-2; TRBD1 is a possible D gene (5 bases). The V gene's germline CDR1 is SGHRS and CDR2 YFSETQ. The CDR3 is 14 residues long. Trimming took off 4 bases at V and 8 bases at J, with 18 bases between the two ends. This CDR3 is CASSPDSRGQGYTF. CDR3 in DNA: TGCGCCAGCAGCCCGGATTCAAGGGGCCAGGGCTACACCTTC.

The V and J genes are TRBV7-8 and TRBJ1-1; D not resolved. Germline V gene sequence: CDR1 SGHVS, CDR2 FQNEAQ. V lost 1 base and J 2 bases, leaving 8 bases between the germline ends. This CDR3 spans 14 amino acids. The CDR3 spells CASSLGGFNTEAFF. CDR3 nucleotides: TGTGCCAGCAGCTTAGGAGGGTTCAACACTGAAGCTTTCTTT.

The chain carries TRBV5-4 and TRBJ2-1; D may be TRBD2 (6 bases). The CDR3 extends over 14 amino acids. CDR1 and CDR2 from the germline V gene are SGHNT and YYREEE (reference sequence). Deletions cut 1 base from V and 8 bases from J, with 13 bases between. The CDR3 DNA reads TGTGCCAGCAGCTTGTCTCGGGGGACCGATGAGCAGTTCTTC. Protein: CASSLSRGTDEQFF.